The 4 T cell receptor beta chains in this list originate from one sample, sequenced in a study. The sorted Tregs were CD4+CD25+CD127-/low cells. Each CDR3 protein gets one entry after TCRdb re-called the 5' RACE reads with MiXCR. Counted here are about 59,000 distinct CDR3 sequences, around 21% occurring once; the ten biggest clones make up 3.2%. Sequencing input: tumor-infiltrating Tregs sorted from the breast tumor. The receptor source for this set is a female donor with breast cancer.

The chain has TRBV5-1 and TRBJ2-3; unclear D gene. CDR1 and CDR2 from the germline V gene are SGHRS and YFSETQ. This CDR3 is 13 amino acids long. V was pared by 0 bases and J by 4 bases, with 6 bases between. CDR3 DNA sequence: TGCGCCAGCAGCTTGGGCGTCGCAGATACGCAGTATTTT. This sequence encodes CASSLGVADTQYF.

This clonotype has only a few counts. This rearrangement joins TRBV27 to TRBJ2-1, with TRBD2 identical over 14 bases. The CDR3 is made up of 15 amino acids. Losses at the gene ends were 9 bases for V and 6 bases for J; bases not matched to a gene: 7. Germline CDR1 reads MNHEY; CDR2 reads SMNVEV (reference sequence). This CDR3 is CASSGLAGGINEQFF. CDR3 DNA sequence: TGTGCCAGTTCAGGACTAGCGGGAGGAATCAATGAGCAGTTCTTC.

The CDR3 sequence: CSARDLYGTGEREQYF. The DNA for the CDR3 is TGCAGTGCTAGAGATCTTTACGGGACAGGGGAACGCGAGCAGTACTTC. The J gene is TRBJ2-7, the V gene TRBV20-1, with 10 bases lining up with TRBD1. V shed 0 bases, J shed 6 bases, and the junction held 11 bases outside the gene matches. CDR1 and CDR2 from the germline V gene are DFQATT and SNEGSKA (reference sequence). CDR3 length: 16 amino acids.

This clonotype turned up a few times. The rearrangement joins TRBV5-1 to TRBJ1-4; perhaps TRBD1 as D (5 bases). The CDR3 consists of 14 residues. Germline assignment: CDR1 SGHRS and CDR2 YFSETQ. Trimming took 2 bases from V and 6 from J, leaving 11 bases between them. CDR3 nucleotides: TGCGCCAGCAGCTTACAGGTGGGGGATGAAAAACTGTTTTTT. Translating it yields CASSLQVGDEKLFF.